One sample yielded the 22 T cell receptor beta chains listed below, sequenced in a study of shared clonotypes between healthy human individuals. TCRdb's table, derived via immunoSEQ multiplex PCR, lists solely in-frame clones and lacks some. Of 950,000 to 1,300,000 clones listed, approximately 76% were seen once; the top ten hold approximately 1.5%. Material for sequencing was memory CD4+ T cells sorted from blood. The subset denotes: CD45RA-negative fraction. The receptor set was obtained from a man aged 18 to 29 in good health.

Here the CDR3 reads CATPTGTALYLAKNIQYF. CDR3 in DNA: TGTGCCACCCCTACCGGGACAGCGCTTTACCTAGCCAAAAACATTCAGTACTTC. The chain joins TRBV2 to TRBJ2-4; 7 nucleotides line up with TRBD1. Germline V CDR1 and CDR2: SNHLY, FYNNEI. The CDR3 is made up of 18 amino acids. J gave up 0 bases and V 10 bases, and 18 bases lay outside the gene matches.

V gene TRBV19 combines with J gene TRBJ1-1; the D gene is possibly TRBD1 (5 bases). This CDR3 spans 11 amino acids. Germline CDR1 and CDR2: LNHDA and SQIVND (reference sequence). Trimming removed 11 bases from V and 13 bases from J, with 20 bases in between. CDR3 coding DNA: TGTGCCCCTGGTGGGGGGTGGAGGAATTTCTTT. Translating gives CAPGGGWRNFF.

The gene calls are TRBV7-2 and TRBJ2-1; the match to TRBD2 covers 12 bases. The junction had 9 bases not matched to a gene; V was cut back by 5 bases and J by 7 bases. The CDR3 spans 16 residues. In germline, CDR1 is SGHTA, CDR2 FQGNSA. CDR3 bases: TGTGCCAGCAGCGCCCGACTAGCGGGAGAAAGGAATGAGCAGTTCTTC. Encoded protein: CASSARLAGERNEQFF.

This chain uses TRBV7-2 with TRBJ1-5; D gene ambiguous. The length of the CDR3 is 14 residues. Trimming removed 1 base from V and 6 bases from J, with 10 bases in between. CDR1 SGHTA and CDR2 FQGNSA come from the germline V gene. CDR3 amino acids: CASSLGFTGQPQHF. CDR3 sequence (DNA): TGTGCCAGCAGCTTAGGGTTCACGGGTCAGCCCCAGCATTTT.

In DNA, the CDR3 is TGTGCCAGCAGCGCCGGGACAGGGTCCGAGACCCAGTACTTC. Translation: CASSAGTGSETQYF. This chain uses TRBV7-2 with TRBJ2-5; 9 bases align to TRBD1. The length of the CDR3 is 14 residues. The V segment lost 5 bases and the J segment 5 bases; nucleotides outside the gene matches: 6. Germline lookup yields CDR1 SGHTA and CDR2 FQGNSA. Drawing the rest from reference TRBV7-2 and TRBJ2-5, the complete variable domain is GAGVSQSPSNKVTEKGKDVELRCDPISGHTALYWYRQSLGQGLEFLIYFQGNSAPDKSGLPSDRFSAERTGGSVSTLTIQRTQQEDSAVYLCASSAGTGSETQYFGPGTRLLVL.

This chain connects TRBV4-1 to TRBJ1-2; no firm D call. V was cut by 0 bases and J by 2 bases, with 4 bases left in between. Germline V gene lookup returns CDR1 MGHRA and CDR2 YSYEKL. The CDR3 runs to 13 residues. The CDR3 nucleotides read TGCGCCAGCAGCCAAGAAGAGAACTATGGCTACACCTTC. It specifies CASSQEENYGYTF.

V gene TRBV11-2 combines with J gene TRBJ1-2; D might be TRBD1 (5 bases). Germline V CDR1 and CDR2: SGHAT, FQNNGV. V dropped 3 bases and J dropped 0 bases, with 17 bases sitting between them. This CDR3 spans 17 amino acids. As DNA, the CDR3 is TGTGCCAGCAGCTTTTCGCCCAGGCCGGGGGCTAACTATGGCTACACCTTC. Translated, it gives CASSFSPRPGANYGYTF. The entire variable domain, with the rest obtained from reference TRBV11-2 and TRBJ1-2, is as follows: EAGVAQSPRYKIIEKRQSVAFWCNPISGHATLYWYQQILGQGPKLLIQFQNNGVVDDSQLPKDRFSAERLKGVDSTLKIQPAKLEDSAVYLCASSFSPRPGANYGYTFGSGTRLTVV.

V gene TRBV5-4 combines with J gene TRBJ2-5, with 8 bases aligning to TRBD2. The ends lost 1 base at V and 1 base at J; junction bases unmatched: 6. Germline lookup yields CDR1 SGHNT and CDR2 YYREEE (reference sequence). CDR3 length equals 16 residues. The CDR3 here is CASSLSGGLGQETQYF. In DNA form, the CDR3 reads TGTGCCAGCAGCTTGAGCGGGGGACTGGGCCAAGAGACCCAGTACTTC.

Many counts were recorded for this clone. This rearrangement joins TRBV19 to TRBJ1-1, with 10 positions matching TRBD1. CDR3 length equals 16 residues. V was clipped by 9 bases and J by 4 bases; unmatched bases: 14. The V gene's germline CDR1 is LNHDA and CDR2 SQIVND (reference sequence). CDR3 in DNA: TGTGCCAGCAAACCGGGACAGGGGAGGATAGGCACTGAAGCTTTCTTT. This sequence encodes CASKPGQGRIGTEAFF.

The J gene is TRBJ1-1, the V gene TRBV5-6, with D possibly being TRBD1 (5 bases). The CDR3 totals 15 residues. Between the trimmed V and J ends, which lost 0 bases and 0 bases, there was a span of 9 bases. Germline V gene sequence: CDR1 SGHDT, CDR2 YYEEEE. CDR3 sequence (DNA): TGTGCCAGCAGCTTGGAGCGGGGGATGAACACTGAAGCTTTCTTT. Its translation is CASSLERGMNTEAFF.

A single count supports this clone. The V gene is TRBV29-1, the J gene TRBJ2-1; no firm D call. The CDR3 sequence is 11 residues long. Deletions cut 1 base from V and 8 bases from J, with 6 bases between. CDR1 and CDR2 from the germline V gene are SQVTM and ANQGSEA. Here the CDR3 DNA reads TGCAGCGTTGAAGTTTTCGATGAGCAGTTCTTC. Amino acids: CSVEVFDEQFF.

The chain uses TRBV5-1 and TRBJ2-1, with TRBD2 as a possible D gene (5 bases). V lost 3 bases, J lost 8 bases, and 15 bases lay in between. The germline V gene encodes CDR1 SGHRS and CDR2 YFSETQ. The CDR3 runs to 14 residues. CDR3 residues: CASSSDWGMYEQFF. The CDR3 DNA reads as TGCGCCAGCAGCTCGGACTGGGGAATGTATGAGCAGTTCTTC.

This clone was seen a single time. V gene TRBV6-1 combines with J gene TRBJ2-6; possibly TRBD2 for D (6 bases). This CDR3 contains 16 residues. V lost 3 bases and J 6 bases, leaving 15 bases between the germline ends. CDR1 MNHNS and CDR2 SASEGT come from the germline V gene. The CDR3 bases are TGTGCCAGCAGTGACATCGGGGGTAACATGGCCAACGTCCTGACTTTC. It codes for CASSDIGGNMANVLTF.

The gene calls are TRBV11-2 and TRBJ2-7; D may match TRBD1 or TRBD2 (6 bases each). In germline, CDR1 is SGHAT, CDR2 FQNNGV. The CDR3 has 16 residues. V was cut by 4 bases and J by 3 bases, with 19 bases left in between. CDR3 coding DNA: TGTGCCAGCAGCTACGGGCACGCGGGACAAAACTACGAGCAGTACTTC. Translation: CASSYGHAGQNYEQYF.

The gene calls are TRBV10-2 and TRBJ2-7, with a possible D match to TRBD1 (6 bases). Looked up from germline, CDR1 is WSHSY and CDR2 is SAAADI. V gave up 4 bases and J gave up 0 bases, with 10 bases separating them. This CDR3 has 14 residues. CDR3 DNA sequence: TGCGCCAGCAGTGGCCAGGGGTTCTCCTACGAGCAGTACTTC. Encoded protein: CASSGQGFSYEQYF.

This clone turned up a few times. The chain links TRBV7-2 to TRBJ2-7; TRBD2 agrees at 14 bases. The V and J ends lost 5 bases and 2 bases, in that order; junction bases with no gene match: 11. Germline V gene data show CDR1 as SGHTA and CDR2 as FQGNSA. The CDR3 is 18 amino acids. The CDR3 spells CASSRLPGTSGSTYEQYF. CDR3 bases: TGTGCCAGCAGCCGACTGCCCGGGACTAGCGGGAGTACCTACGAGCAGTACTTC. Combining the CDR3 with reference TRBV7-2 and TRBJ2-7 gives the whole variable domain GAGVSQSPSNKVTEKGKDVELRCDPISGHTALYWYRQSLGQGLEFLIYFQGNSAPDKSGLPSDRFSAERTGGSVSTLTIQRTQQEDSAVYLCASSRLPGTSGSTYEQYFGPGTRLTVT.

Worth noting for this clone: Other DNA sequences from this sample encode an identical CDR3 as well. The chain uses TRBV5-1 and TRBJ2-3; 11 nucleotides agree with TRBD2. With 0 bases clipped from V and 4 bases from J, the junction kept 1 base outside the gene matches. The CDR3 is 15 residues long. Germline V gene lookup returns CDR1 SGHRS and CDR2 YFSETQ. The CDR3 sequence: CASSLVAGGPDTQYF. The CDR3 DNA is TGCGCCAGCAGCTTGGTAGCGGGGGGGCCAGATACGCAGTATTTT.

This clone came up once. The chain recombines TRBV19 with TRBJ2-7; D could derive from TRBD1 or TRBD2 (6 bases each). CDR3 length: 15 residues. V lost 2 bases to trimming and J lost 5 bases, with 16 bases between them. Germline V gives CDR1 LNHDA, CDR2 SQIVND (reference sequence). The DNA of the CDR3 is TGTGCCAGTAGTATACAATTACCGGGGGCCAACGAGCAGTACTTC. Translated: CASSIQLPGANEQYF.

V usage is TRBV9 and J usage is TRBJ1-4; perhaps TRBD1 as D (6 bases). From germline, CDR1 is SGDLS and CDR2 YYNGEE. CDR3 length: 15 amino acids. V lost 3 bases to trimming and J lost 8 bases, with 17 bases between them. The CDR3 DNA follows: TGTGCCAGCAGCGCAGAGGGACAACTGACGGAAAAACTGTTTTTT. It specifies CASSAEGQLTEKLFF.

Comment on this clone: Distinct nucleotide sequences in the sample also encode this CDR3. The V and J genes are TRBV9 and TRBJ1-4; a possible D gene is TRBD1 (6 bases). The CDR3 length is 15 residues. Trimming removed 2 bases at V and 2 bases at J, with 10 bases between. Per the germline V gene, CDR1 is SGDLS and CDR2 is YYNGEE. The CDR3 DNA reads TGTGCCAGCAGCGTTCGTACAGGGACTAATGAAAAACTGTTTTTT. This codes for CASSVRTGTNEKLFF.

The genes are TRBV5-4 and TRBJ1-2, with TRBD1 matching 7 bases. From germline, CDR1 is SGHNT and CDR2 YYREEE (reference sequence). J gave up 0 bases and V 4 bases, and 6 bases lay outside the gene matches. The CDR3 covers 15 residues. The CDR3 DNA follows: TGTGCCAGCAGCCGAGGACAGGAAACTAACTATGGCTACACCTTC. The encoded protein is CASSRGQETNYGYTF.

The CDR3 bases are TGTGCCAGCAGCCAAGAGATCGACGGGAATCAGCCCCAGCATTTT. Amino acids: CASSQEIDGNQPQHF. The rearrangement uses TRBV5-8 and TRBJ1-5, with unresolved D. This CDR3 comprises 15 residues. CDR1 and CDR2 (germline): SGHTS, YDEGEE. Trimming stripped 4 bases from V and 4 bases from J, with 15 bases between. Using reference TRBV5-8 and TRBJ1-5 for the parts outside the CDR3, the full variable domain is EAGVTQSPTHLIKTRGQQATLRCSPISGHTSVYWYQQALGLGLQFLLWYDEGEERNRGNFPPRFSGRQFPNYSSELNVNALELEDSALYLCASSQEIDGNQPQHFGDGTRLSIL.